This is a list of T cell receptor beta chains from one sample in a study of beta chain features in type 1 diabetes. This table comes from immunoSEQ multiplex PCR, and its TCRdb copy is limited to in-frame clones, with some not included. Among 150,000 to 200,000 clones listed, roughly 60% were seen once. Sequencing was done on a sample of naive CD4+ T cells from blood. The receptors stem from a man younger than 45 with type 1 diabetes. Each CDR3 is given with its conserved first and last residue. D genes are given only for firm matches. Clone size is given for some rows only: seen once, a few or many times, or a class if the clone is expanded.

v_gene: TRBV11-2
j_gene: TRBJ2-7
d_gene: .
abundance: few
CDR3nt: TGTGCCAGCAGCTCGGGACCCATAGGGGCCTACGAGCAGTACTTC
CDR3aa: CASSSGPIGAYEQYF

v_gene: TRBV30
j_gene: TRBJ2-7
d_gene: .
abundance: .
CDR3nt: TGTGCCTGGAGTGTACAGTACGAGCAGTACTTC
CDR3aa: CAWSVQYEQYF

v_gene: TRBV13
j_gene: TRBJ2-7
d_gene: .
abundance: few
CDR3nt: TGTGCCAGCAGCCGACAGTCGTACTACGAGCAGTACTTC
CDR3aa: CASSRQSYYEQYF

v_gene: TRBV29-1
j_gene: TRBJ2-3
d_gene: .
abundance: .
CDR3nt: TGCAGCGTTGAAGATAGGGCCCTTTCGGCCACAGATACGCAGTATTTT
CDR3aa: CSVEDRALSATDTQYF

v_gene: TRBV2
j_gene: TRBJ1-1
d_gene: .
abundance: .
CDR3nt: TGTGCCAGCAGTTACAATTCCGCGTCCGCTGAAGCTTTCTTT
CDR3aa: CASSYNSASAEAFF

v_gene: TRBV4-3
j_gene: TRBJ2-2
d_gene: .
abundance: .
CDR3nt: TGCGCCAGCAGCCAAGATAGGGCCGGCACCGGGGAGCTGTTTTTT
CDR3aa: CASSQDRAGTGELFF

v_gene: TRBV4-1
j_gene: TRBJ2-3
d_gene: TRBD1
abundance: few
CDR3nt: TGCGCCAGCAGCCAAGATTGGGGACAGGGCGGCACAGATACTCAGTATTTT
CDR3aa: CASSQDWGQGGTDTQYF

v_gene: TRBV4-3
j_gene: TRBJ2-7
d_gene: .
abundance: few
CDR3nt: TGCGCCAGCAGCCAAGCGTTGAGCTCCTACGAGCAGTACTTC
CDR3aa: CASSQALSSYEQYF

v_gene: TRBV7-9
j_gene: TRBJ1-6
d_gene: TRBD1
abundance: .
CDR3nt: TGTGCCAGCAGCCCAGGGACAGTCTATAATTCACCCCTCCACTTT
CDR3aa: CASSPGTVYNSPLHF

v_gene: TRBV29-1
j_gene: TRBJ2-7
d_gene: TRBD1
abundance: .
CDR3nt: TGCAGCGTCGCCGCCGGGACAGGGGGCGGGGAGCAGTACTTC
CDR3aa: CSVAAGTGGGEQYF

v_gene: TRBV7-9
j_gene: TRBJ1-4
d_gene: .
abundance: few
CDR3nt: TGTGCCAGCAGCTCACGTCCCCACAGGGAACCCGCGGGGATTGAAAAACTGTTTTTT
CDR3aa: CASSSRPHREPAGIEKLFF

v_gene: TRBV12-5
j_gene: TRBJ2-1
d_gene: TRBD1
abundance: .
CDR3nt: TGTGCTAGTGGTTCCTACGAGGGACAGGGCAATGAGCAGTTCTTC
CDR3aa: CASGSYEGQGNEQFF

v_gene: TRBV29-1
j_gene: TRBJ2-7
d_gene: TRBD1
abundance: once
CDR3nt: TGCAGCGTTAGCGGACAGGGTAAAGAGCAGTACTTC
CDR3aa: CSVSGQGKEQYF

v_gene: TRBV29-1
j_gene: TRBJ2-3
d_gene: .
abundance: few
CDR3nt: TGCAGCCTGACGGGTAGTCTCACAGATACGCAGTATTTT
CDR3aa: CSLTGSLTDTQYF

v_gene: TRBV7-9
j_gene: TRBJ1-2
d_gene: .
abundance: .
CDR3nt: TGTGCCAGCAGCTTAGAAGTGCTTAACTATGGCTACACCTTC
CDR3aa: CASSLEVLNYGYTF

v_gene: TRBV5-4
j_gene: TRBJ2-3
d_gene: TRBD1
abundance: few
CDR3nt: TGTGCCAGCAGCTCCCTGGACAGGGAAGTTGTCACAGATACGCAGTATTTT
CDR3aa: CASSSLDREVVTDTQYF

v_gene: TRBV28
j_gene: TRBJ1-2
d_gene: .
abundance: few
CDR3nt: TGTGCCAGTTCCGGGACTGCCAACGGTTATGGCTACACCTTC
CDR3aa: CASSGTANGYGYTF

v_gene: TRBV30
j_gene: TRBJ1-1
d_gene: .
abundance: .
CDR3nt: TGTGCCTGGAGTGTGAACAGAGGGACTGAAGCTTTCTTT
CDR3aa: CAWSVNRGTEAFF

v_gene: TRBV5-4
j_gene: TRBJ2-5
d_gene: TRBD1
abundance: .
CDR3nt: TGTGCCAGCAGCCCCGGGGACAGACAAGAGACCCAGTACTTC
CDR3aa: CASSPGDRQETQYF

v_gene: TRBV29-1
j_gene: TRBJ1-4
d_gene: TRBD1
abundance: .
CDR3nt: TGCACCATCCGGGACAGGGCTTCGGAAAAACTGTTTTTT
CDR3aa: CTIRDRASEKLFF

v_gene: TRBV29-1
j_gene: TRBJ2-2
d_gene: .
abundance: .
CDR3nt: TGCAGCGTTGAAGATCGGGGAATGTCGAACACCGGGGAGCTGTTTTTT
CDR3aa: CSVEDRGMSNTGELFF

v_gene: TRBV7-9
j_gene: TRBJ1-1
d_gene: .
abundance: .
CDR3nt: TGTGCCAGCAGCCTCCAGGTGGGAACTGAAGCTTTCTTT
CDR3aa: CASSLQVGTEAFF

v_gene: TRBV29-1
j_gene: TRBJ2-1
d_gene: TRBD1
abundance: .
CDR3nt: TGCAGCGTTGCAGGGACAGACGACTCCTACAATGAGCAGTTCTTC
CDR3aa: CSVAGTDDSYNEQFF

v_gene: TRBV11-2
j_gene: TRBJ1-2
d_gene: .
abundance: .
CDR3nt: TGTGCCAGCAGCTTGTTATACTATGGCTACACCTTC
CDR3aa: CASSLLYYGYTF

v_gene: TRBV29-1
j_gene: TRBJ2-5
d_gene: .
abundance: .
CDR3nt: TGCAGCGGCTCTTCCGGGGGTCATGAGACCCAGTACTTC
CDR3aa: CSGSSGGHETQYF

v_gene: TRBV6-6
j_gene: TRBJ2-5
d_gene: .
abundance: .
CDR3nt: TGTGCCAGCAGTTACTTCCGGGACATCCTTCACTTC
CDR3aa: CASSYFRDILHF

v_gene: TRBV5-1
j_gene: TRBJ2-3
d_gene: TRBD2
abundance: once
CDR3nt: TGCGCCAGCAGCCCGGGACTAGCGGTCACAGATACGCAGTATTTT
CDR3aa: CASSPGLAVTDTQYF

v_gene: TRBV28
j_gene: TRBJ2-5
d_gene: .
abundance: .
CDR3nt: TGTGCCAGCAGTCCCTTTCGGGGTTTAGAGACCCAGTACTTC
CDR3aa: CASSPFRGLETQYF

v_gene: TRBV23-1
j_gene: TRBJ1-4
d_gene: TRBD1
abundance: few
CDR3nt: TGCGCCAGCAGTCAACTTGGACAGGGCCGGGAACGGGGTGAAAAACTGTTTTTT
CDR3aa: CASSQLGQGRERGEKLFF

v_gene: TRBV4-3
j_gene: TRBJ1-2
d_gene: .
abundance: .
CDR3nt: TGCGCCAGCAGCCAAGATGAGGGCAGACTGAATGGCTACACCTTC
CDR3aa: CASSQDEGRLNGYTF

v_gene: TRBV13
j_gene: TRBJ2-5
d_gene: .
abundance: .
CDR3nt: TGTGCCAGCAGCTTAAAAGGTTTTCAAGAGACCCAGTACTTC
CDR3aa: CASSLKGFQETQYF

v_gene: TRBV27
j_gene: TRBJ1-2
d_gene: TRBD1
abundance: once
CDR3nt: TGTGCCAGCAGTCCGACAGGGTATGGCTACACCTTC
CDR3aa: CASSPTGYGYTF

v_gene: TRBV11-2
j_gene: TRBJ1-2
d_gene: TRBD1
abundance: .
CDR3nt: TGTGCCAGCAGCCAGTGGGGACAGGGCAATTTCTACACCTTC
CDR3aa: CASSQWGQGNFYTF

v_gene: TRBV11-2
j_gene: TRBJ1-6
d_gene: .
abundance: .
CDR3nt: TGTGCCAGCAGCCTCATAGCCGGACAGAATAATTCACCCCTCCACTTT
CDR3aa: CASSLIAGQNNSPLHF

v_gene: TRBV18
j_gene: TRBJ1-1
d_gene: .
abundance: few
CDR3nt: TGTGCCAGCTCACCGGCGGCAGGCGCGAACACTGAAGCTTTCTTT
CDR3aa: CASSPAAGANTEAFF